The 2 T cell receptor beta chains below all came from one sample that was sequenced in a study of sequential checkpoint blockade in melanoma. Indicated treatment: randomized to nivolumab then ipilimumab (arm A) or the reverse (arm B). Using immunoSEQ multiplex PCR, the repertoire was profiled, and TCRdb retains in-frame clones only, with some absent. This sample has 2,500 to 3,500 clones, with 20% to 30% found just once. Sequencing used tumor tissue (inferred from file names), obtained from a patient given nivolumab and ipilimumab in sequence. These TCRs come from a human donor with melanoma.

This clone is classed as medium-sized. The gene calls are TRBV7-2 and TRBJ2-7; 9 positions agree with TRBD1. From germline, CDR1 is SGHTA and CDR2 FQGNSA. The junction had 6 bases not matched to a gene; V was cut back by 5 bases and J by 7 bases. The CDR3 is 13 residues long. CDR3 bases: TGTGCCAGCAGCCCGGGACAGGGTCGAGAGCAGTACTTC. Its translation is CASSPGQGREQYF.

This clone was detected only a few times. This sequence joins TRBV9 and TRBJ2-5; D remains ambiguous. Germline V gene data show CDR1 as SGDLS and CDR2 as YYNGEE. This CDR3 spans 13 amino acids. Trimming stripped 0 bases from V and 2 bases from J, with 5 bases between. The CDR3 here is CASSVASQETQYF. CDR3 bases: TGTGCCAGCAGCGTAGCGAGTCAAGAGACCCAGTACTTC.